The clone carrying this T cell receptor beta chain appeared a few times. No antigen is known for it. Individual cDNA molecules had unique molecular identifiers attached to them by the library. TCRdb processed the RACE reads anew with MiXCR; each CDR3 protein has one entry. This sample yields roughly 100,000 distinct CDR3 sequences, of which under 14% are seen a single time; around 3.1% belongs to the top ten. The data derive from a study of human T cells and chemical hapten exposure. About the study: Patch tests applied 0.01% DPC to the upper back, read at 6 days.

General observations from the study: Since the donors had alopecia, their immune response may not be the same as that of healthy people.

The V gene's germline CDR1 is MGHDK and CDR2 SYGVNS. The CDR3 covers 14 residues. Trimming stripped 5 bases from V and 9 bases from J, with 20 bases between. Time point defined: pre-sensitization, week 0. Treatment described: therapeutic diphenylcyclopropenone sensitization with weekly scalp DPC. Blood draws came before every patch-test application. The sequenced sample was whole blood, obtained in connection with sensitization to the hapten diphenylcyclopropenone (DPC). The sequence was collected from a woman in her sixties or seventies with alopecia areata. Some clones in this sample may be carry-over from other donors' samples. This chain connects TRBV25-1 to TRBJ2-7; the D gene is possibly TRBD1 (5 bases). The CDR3 region has the DNA TGTGCCAGCAGTCACCCGACAGTACCGTCGGGGCAGTACTTC. This gives the protein CASSHPTVPSGQYF.